This T cell receptor (beta chain) was obtained from a study of blood T cell repertoires in COVID-19. The repertoire was sequenced with immunoSEQ multiplex PCR; TCRdb's copy has only in-frame clones and lacks some. The table shows approximately 180,000 clones, with around nine tenths occurring only once. Trimming cost V 4 bases and J 7 bases; bases outside gene matches: 8. Looked up from germline, CDR1 is LNHDA and CDR2 is SQIVND (reference sequence). The CDR3 totals 15 residues. The sample was peripheral blood. The TCR originated in a man between 60 and 75 years old with active or convalescent COVID-19. The rearrangement joins TRBV19 to TRBJ2-1, with TRBD2 matching over 9 bases. The CDR3 DNA reads TGTGCCAGTAGTAGAGTAGCGGGGGTTTCGAATGAGCAGTTCTTC. It yields the protein CASSRVAGVSNEQFF. Full variable domain (missing parts from reference TRBV19 and TRBJ2-1): DGGITQSPKYLFRKEGQNVTLSCEQNLNHDAMYWYRQDPGQGLRLIYYSQIVNDFQKGDIAEGYSVSREKKESFPLTVTSAQKNPTAFYLCASSRVAGVSNEQFFGPGTRLTVL.